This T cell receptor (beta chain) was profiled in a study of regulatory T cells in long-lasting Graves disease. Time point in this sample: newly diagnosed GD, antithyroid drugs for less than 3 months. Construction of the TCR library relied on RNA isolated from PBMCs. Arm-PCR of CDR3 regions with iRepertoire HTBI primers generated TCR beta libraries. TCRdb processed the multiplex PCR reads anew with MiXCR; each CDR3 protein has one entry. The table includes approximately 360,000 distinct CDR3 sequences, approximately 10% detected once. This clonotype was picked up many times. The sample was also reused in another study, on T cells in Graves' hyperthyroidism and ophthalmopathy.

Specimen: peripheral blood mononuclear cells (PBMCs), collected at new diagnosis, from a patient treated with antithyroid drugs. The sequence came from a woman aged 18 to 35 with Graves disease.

Here the CDR3 reads CASSPELLVTDTQYF. The CDR3 nucleotides are TGTGCCAGCAGCCCCGAACTCTTGGTAACAGATACGCAGTATTTT. The rearrangement uses TRBV7-2 and TRBJ2-3; no firm D call. There are 15 residues in the CDR3. Trimming removed 5 bases at V and 3 bases at J, with 15 bases between. CDR1 SGHTA and CDR2 FQGNSA come from the germline V gene.